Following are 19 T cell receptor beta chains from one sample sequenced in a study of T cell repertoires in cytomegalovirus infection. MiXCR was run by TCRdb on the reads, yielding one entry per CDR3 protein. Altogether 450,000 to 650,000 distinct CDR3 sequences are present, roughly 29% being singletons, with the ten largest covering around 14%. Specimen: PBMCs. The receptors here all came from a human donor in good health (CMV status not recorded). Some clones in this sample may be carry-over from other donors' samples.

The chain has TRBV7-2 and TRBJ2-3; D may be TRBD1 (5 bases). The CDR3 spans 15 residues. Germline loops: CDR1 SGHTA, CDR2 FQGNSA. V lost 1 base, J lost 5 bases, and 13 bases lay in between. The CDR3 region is CASSLGGRAIDTQYF. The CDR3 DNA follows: TGTGCCAGCAGCTTAGGGGGCAGGGCAATAGATACGCAGTATTTT. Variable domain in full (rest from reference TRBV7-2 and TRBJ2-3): GAGVSQSPSNKVTEKGKDVELRCDPISGHTALYWYRQSLGQGLEFLIYFQGNSAPDKSGLPSDRFSAERTGGSVSTLTIQRTQQEDSAVYLCASSLGGRAIDTQYFGPGTRLTVL.

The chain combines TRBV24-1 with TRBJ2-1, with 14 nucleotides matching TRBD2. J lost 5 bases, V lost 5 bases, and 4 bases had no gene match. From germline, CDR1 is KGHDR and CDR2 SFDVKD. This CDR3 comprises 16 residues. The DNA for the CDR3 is TGTGCCACCAGTGGGACTAGCGGGAGGTTAGACAATGAGCAGTTCTTC. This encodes CATSGTSGRLDNEQFF.

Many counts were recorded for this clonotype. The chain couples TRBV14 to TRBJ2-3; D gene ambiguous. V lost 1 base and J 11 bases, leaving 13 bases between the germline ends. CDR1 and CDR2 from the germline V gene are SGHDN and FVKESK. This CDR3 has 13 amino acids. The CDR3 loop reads CASSQGWNSQQYF. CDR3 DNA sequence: TGTGCCAGCAGCCAAGGTTGGAACTCCCAGCAGTATTTT.

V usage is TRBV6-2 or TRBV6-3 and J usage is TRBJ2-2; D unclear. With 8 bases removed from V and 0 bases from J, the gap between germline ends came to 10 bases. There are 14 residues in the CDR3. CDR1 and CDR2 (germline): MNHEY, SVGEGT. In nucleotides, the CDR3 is TGTGCCAGCGTGAGACTTGCGAACACCGGGGAGCTGTTTTTT. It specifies CASVRLANTGELFF.

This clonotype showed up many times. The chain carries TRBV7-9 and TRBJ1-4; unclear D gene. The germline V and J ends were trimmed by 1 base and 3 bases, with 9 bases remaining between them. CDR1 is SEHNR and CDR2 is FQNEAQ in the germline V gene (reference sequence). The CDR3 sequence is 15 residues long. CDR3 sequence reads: CASSLDYQANEKLFF. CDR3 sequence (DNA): TGTGCCAGCAGCTTAGACTACCAGGCTAATGAAAAACTGTTTTTT.

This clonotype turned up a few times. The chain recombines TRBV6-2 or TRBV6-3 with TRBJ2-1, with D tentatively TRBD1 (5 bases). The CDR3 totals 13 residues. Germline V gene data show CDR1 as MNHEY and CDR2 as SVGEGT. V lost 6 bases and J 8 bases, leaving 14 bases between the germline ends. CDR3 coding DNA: TGTGCCAGCAGACTACAGGTTTTCGATGAGCAGTTCTTC. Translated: CASRLQVFDEQFF.

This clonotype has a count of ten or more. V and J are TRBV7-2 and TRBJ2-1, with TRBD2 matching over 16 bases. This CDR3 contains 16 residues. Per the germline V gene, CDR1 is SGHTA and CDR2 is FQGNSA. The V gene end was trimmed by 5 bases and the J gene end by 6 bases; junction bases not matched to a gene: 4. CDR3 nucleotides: TGTGCCAGCAGCCCCGGGACTAGCGGGAGGGCCAATGAGCAGTTCTTC. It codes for CASSPGTSGRANEQFF.

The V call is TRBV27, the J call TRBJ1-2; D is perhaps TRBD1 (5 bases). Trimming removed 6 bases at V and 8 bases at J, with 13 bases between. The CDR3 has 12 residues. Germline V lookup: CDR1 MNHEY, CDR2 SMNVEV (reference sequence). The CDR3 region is CASSNGAMGYTF. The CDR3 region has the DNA TGTGCCAGCAGCAACGGGGCAATGGGCTACACCTTC.

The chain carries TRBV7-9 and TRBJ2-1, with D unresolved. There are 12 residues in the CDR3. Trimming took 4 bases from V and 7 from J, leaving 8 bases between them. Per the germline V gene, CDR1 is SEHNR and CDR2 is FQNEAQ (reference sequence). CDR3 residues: CASSSSWNEQFF. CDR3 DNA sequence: TGTGCCAGCAGCTCCTCATGGAATGAGCAGTTCTTC.

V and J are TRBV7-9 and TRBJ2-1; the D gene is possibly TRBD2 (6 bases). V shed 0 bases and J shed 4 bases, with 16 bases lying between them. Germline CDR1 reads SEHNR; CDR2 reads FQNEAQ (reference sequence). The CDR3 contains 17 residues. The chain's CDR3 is CASSLAPGLAPYNEQFF. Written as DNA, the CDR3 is TGTGCCAGCAGCTTAGCACCGGGACTGGCACCTTACAATGAGCAGTTCTTC.

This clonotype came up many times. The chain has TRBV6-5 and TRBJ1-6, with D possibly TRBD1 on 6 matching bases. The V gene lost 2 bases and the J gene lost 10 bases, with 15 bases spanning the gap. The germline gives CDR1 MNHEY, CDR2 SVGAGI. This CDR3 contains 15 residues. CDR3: CASSYALGARSPLHF. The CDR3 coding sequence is TGTGCCAGCAGTTACGCACTGGGGGCTCGGTCACCCCTCCACTTT.

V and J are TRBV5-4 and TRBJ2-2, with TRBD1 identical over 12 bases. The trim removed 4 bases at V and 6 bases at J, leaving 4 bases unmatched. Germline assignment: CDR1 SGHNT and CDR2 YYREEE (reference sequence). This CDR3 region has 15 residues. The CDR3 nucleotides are TGTGCCAGCAGCAAAGGGACAGGGGGCCCCGGGGAGCTGTTTTTT. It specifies CASSKGTGGPGELFF.

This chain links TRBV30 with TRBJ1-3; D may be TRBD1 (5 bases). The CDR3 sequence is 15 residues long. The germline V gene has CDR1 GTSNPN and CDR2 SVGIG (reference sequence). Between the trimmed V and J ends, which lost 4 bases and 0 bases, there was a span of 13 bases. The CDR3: CAWKTGTFSGNTIYF. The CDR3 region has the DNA TGTGCCTGGAAAACAGGAACCTTCTCTGGAAACACCATATATTTT.

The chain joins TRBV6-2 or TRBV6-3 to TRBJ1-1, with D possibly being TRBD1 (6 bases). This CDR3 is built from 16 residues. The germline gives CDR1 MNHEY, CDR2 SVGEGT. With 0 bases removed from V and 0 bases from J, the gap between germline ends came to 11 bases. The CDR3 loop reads CASSYSAGAMNTEAFF. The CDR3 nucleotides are TGTGCCAGCAGTTACTCGGCGGGGGCCATGAACACTGAAGCTTTCTTT.

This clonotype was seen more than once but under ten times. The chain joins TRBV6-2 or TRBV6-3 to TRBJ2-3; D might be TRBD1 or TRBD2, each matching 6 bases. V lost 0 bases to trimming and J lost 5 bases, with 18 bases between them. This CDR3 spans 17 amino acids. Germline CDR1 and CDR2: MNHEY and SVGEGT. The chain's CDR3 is CASSYSPSVLRGDTQYF. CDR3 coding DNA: TGTGCCAGCAGTTACTCCCCTAGCGTCCTCAGGGGAGATACGCAGTATTTT.

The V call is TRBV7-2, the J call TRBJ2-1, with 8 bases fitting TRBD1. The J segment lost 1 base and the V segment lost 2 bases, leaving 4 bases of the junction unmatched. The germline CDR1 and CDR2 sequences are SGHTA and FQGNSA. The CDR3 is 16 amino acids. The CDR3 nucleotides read TGTGCCAGCAGCTTATCCAGGGGGCGGTCCTACAATGAGCAGTTCTTC. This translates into CASSLSRGRSYNEQFF.

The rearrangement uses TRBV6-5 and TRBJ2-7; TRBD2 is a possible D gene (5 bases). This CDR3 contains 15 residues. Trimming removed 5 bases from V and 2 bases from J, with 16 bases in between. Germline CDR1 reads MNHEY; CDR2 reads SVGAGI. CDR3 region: CASSPEVSGTYEQYF. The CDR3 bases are TGTGCCAGCAGTCCAGAAGTTTCGGGGACCTACGAGCAGTACTTC.

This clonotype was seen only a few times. The chain's CDR3 is CASSLWVAGGGAYNEQFF. CDR3 coding DNA: TGTGCCAGCAGTTTATGGGTAGCGGGAGGAGGGGCCTACAATGAGCAGTTCTTC. The V gene is TRBV28, the J gene TRBJ2-1; 10 nucleotides match TRBD2. The ends lost 0 bases at V and 2 bases at J; junction bases unmatched: 7. The V gene's germline CDR1 is MDHEN and CDR2 SYDVKM. The CDR3 sequence is 18 residues long.

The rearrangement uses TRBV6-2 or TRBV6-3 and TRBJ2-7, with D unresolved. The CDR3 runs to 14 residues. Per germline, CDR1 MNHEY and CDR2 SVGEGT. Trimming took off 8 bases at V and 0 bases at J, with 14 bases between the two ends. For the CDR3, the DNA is TGTGCCAGCCGTCCAGGTAGTAACTCCTACGAGCAGTACTTC. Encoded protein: CASRPGSNSYEQYF.